What follows are 16 T cell receptor beta chains derived from one specimen sequenced in a study of OX40 agonist ivuxolimab in advanced cancers. Sequenced by immunoSEQ multiplex PCR; TCRdb stores in-frame clones only, minus some. Seen here are 100,000 or so clones, roughly 95% observed once, and the top ten hold less than 0.2%. Sequencing used CD4+ or CD8+ T cells sorted from blood, obtained in a trial of the OX40 agonist ivuxolimab. These receptors all come from an adult with an advanced solid tumor such as melanoma, head and neck, liver or kidney cancer.

The CDR3 bases are TGTGCCAGCAGCCCCGGGCAAACTAACTATGGCTACACCTTC. Protein product: CASSPGQTNYGYTF. V and J are TRBV27 and TRBJ1-2; D unclear. The CDR3 totals 14 residues. In germline, CDR1 is MNHEY, CDR2 SMNVEV (reference sequence). Trimming took 6 bases from V and 0 from J, leaving 11 bases between them.

This clone occurred once. The chain has TRBV9 and TRBJ2-1, with 10 bases that match TRBD2. Germline V gene data show CDR1 as SGDLS and CDR2 as YYNGEE. CDR3 size: 15 residues. V shed 0 bases and J 8 bases; nucleotides not matched to a gene: 5. CDR3 in DNA: TGTGCCAGCAGCGTAGTGTCTAGCGGGGGTTATGAGCAGTTCTTC. Translated: CASSVVSSGGYEQFF.

The chain recombines TRBV9 with TRBJ1-1; D remains ambiguous. Trimming stripped 3 bases from V and 7 bases from J, with 10 bases between. The CDR3 loop spans 12 amino acids. From germline, CDR1 is SGDLS and CDR2 YYNGEE. The CDR3 reads CASSGVKGEAFF. In DNA, the CDR3 is TGTGCCAGCAGCGGTGTAAAGGGTGAAGCTTTCTTT.

The chain recombines TRBV12-5 with TRBJ2-7; TRBD1 matches at 7 bases. V lost 2 bases to trimming and J lost 10 bases; unmatched junction nucleotides: 11. The V gene's germline CDR1 is LGHNT and CDR2 FRNRAP. The CDR3 consists of 14 residues. CDR3 nucleotides: TGTGCTAGTGGTTTGATGCCCGGGACAGCCCCCCAGTACTTC. This encodes CASGLMPGTAPQYF.

This clone was recorded only once. This chain connects TRBV6-1 to TRBJ2-5; 9 nucleotides match TRBD2. CDR3 length equals 15 residues. The ends lost 2 bases at V and 5 bases at J; junction bases unmatched: 6. CDR1 and CDR2 (germline): MNHNS, SASEGT. CDR3 amino acids: CASSELAGLLETQYF. The CDR3 coding sequence is TGTGCCAGCAGTGAACTAGCGGGGCTCCTCGAGACCCAGTACTTC.

This rearrangement joins TRBV25-1 to TRBJ1-2; possibly TRBD1 for D (6 bases). The CDR3 has 15 amino acids. Germline assignment: CDR1 MGHDK and CDR2 SYGVNS. Trimming stripped 3 bases from V and 4 bases from J, with 15 bases between. The CDR3 coding sequence is TGTGCCAGCAGTGACCCCAGGACAGATCTCTATGGCTACACCTTC. Translated, it gives CASSDPRTDLYGYTF.

V is TRBV7-2 and J is TRBJ1-4, with D possibly matching TRBD1 (5 bases). Germline values: CDR1 SGHTA, CDR2 FQGNSA. V was clipped by 1 base and J by 3 bases, with 12 bases between them. There are 16 residues in the CDR3. In DNA, the CDR3 is TGTGCCAGCAGCTTAGTACCGGGACTGCCTAATGAAAAACTGTTTTTT. This codes for CASSLVPGLPNEKLFF.

V is TRBV13 and J is TRBJ2-3; TRBD2 matches at 14 bases. Unmatched junction bases numbered 7, after V lost 4 bases and J lost 4 bases. Per the germline V gene, CDR1 is PRHDT and CDR2 is FYEKMQ (reference sequence). This CDR3 is 17 amino acids long. This CDR3 is CASSSRRLAGGADTQYF. The CDR3 nucleotides are TGTGCCAGCAGCTCTCGTAGACTAGCGGGAGGGGCAGATACGCAGTATTTT.

The sample holds one count of this clone. The junction differs from germline at one of its ends, possibly a read error. The V gene is TRBV30, the J gene TRBJ1-6, with a weak D call TRBD1 (6 bases). The CDR3 sequence is 14 residues long. CDR1 and CDR2 (germline): GTSNPN, SVGIG (reference sequence). Here the CDR3 DNA reads TGTGCCGGGAGCCCGGACAGCGTTTATTCACCCCTCCACTTT. This sequence encodes CAGSPDSVYSPLHF.

In regard to this clone: Germline is not matched at one junction end, which may reflect a read error. V is TRBV29-1 and J is TRBJ2-7, with D perhaps matching TRBD1 (5 bases). CDR3 length: 13 amino acids. Germline loops: CDR1 SQVTM, CDR2 ANQGSEA. In DNA form, the CDR3 reads TGCAACGTTGAAGATACAGGAACCTACGAGCAGTACTTC. It codes for CNVEDTGTYEQYF.

A few counts support this clone. The V gene is TRBV7-9, the J gene TRBJ1-1, with no clear D. Germline lookup yields CDR1 SEHNR and CDR2 FQNEAQ (reference sequence). Trimming stripped 0 bases from V and 2 bases from J, with 7 bases between. This CDR3 spans 14 amino acids. The CDR3 DNA reads as TGTGCCAGCAGCTTAGCAGGCTTTAACACTGAAGCTTTCTTT. Protein product: CASSLAGFNTEAFF.

The chain combines TRBV6-1 with TRBJ2-5; 9 nucleotides agree with TRBD2. Germline V lookup: CDR1 MNHNS, CDR2 SASEGT. The CDR3 covers 16 residues. After removal of 1 base from V and 5 bases from J, the junction contained 8 bases not matched to a gene. The CDR3 is CASSEGAGGTWETQYF. The CDR3 DNA follows: TGTGCCAGCAGTGAAGGGGCGGGAGGGACTTGGGAGACCCAGTACTTC.

V and J are TRBV11-3 and TRBJ2-1; TRBD2 is a possible D gene (6 bases). The CDR3 extends over 16 amino acids. Germline CDR1 SGHNT, CDR2 YENEEA. Trimming cost V 4 bases and J 2 bases, with 15 bases left between them. CDR3 DNA sequence: TGTGCCAGCAGCTCCGTTCTCGCGGGGCCCTACAATGAGCAGTTCTTC. Amino acids: CASSSVLAGPYNEQFF.

The genes are TRBV18 and TRBJ2-1; 11 positions agree with TRBD2. The germline V gene has CDR1 KGHSH and CDR2 LQKENI. The V segment lost 6 bases and the J segment 5 bases; nucleotides outside the gene matches: 6. CDR3 length equals 15 residues. CDR3 DNA sequence: TGTGCCAGCTCTATTAGCGGGGGGGCCAACAATGAGCAGTTCTTC. Translation gives CASSISGGANNEQFF.

V is TRBV28 and J is TRBJ2-7; 8 positions agree with TRBD1. V lost 6 bases, J lost 3 bases, and 4 bases stayed unmatched. CDR1 and CDR2 from the germline V gene are MDHEN and SYDVKM. The CDR3 has 13 residues. The CDR3, as DNA: TGTGCCAGCAGGGCAGGGGGCTACTACGAGCAGTACTTC. Encoded protein: CASRAGGYYEQYF.

This chain joins TRBV19 and TRBJ2-2, with 9 bases fitting TRBD1. Unmatched junction bases numbered 10, after V lost 6 bases and J lost 5 bases. The V gene's germline CDR1 is LNHDA and CDR2 SQIVND (reference sequence). This CDR3 has 16 amino acids. The CDR3 sequence is CASRTLRTGVTGELFF. In DNA form, the CDR3 reads TGTGCCAGTAGGACATTAAGGACAGGGGTGACCGGGGAGCTGTTTTTT. Full variable domain (rest looked up from reference TRBV19 and TRBJ2-2): DGGITQSPKYLFRKEGQNVTLSCEQNLNHDAMYWYRQDPGQGLRLIYYSQIVNDFQKGDIAEGYSVSREKKESFPLTVTSAQKNPTAFYLCASRTLRTGVTGELFFGEGSRLTVL.